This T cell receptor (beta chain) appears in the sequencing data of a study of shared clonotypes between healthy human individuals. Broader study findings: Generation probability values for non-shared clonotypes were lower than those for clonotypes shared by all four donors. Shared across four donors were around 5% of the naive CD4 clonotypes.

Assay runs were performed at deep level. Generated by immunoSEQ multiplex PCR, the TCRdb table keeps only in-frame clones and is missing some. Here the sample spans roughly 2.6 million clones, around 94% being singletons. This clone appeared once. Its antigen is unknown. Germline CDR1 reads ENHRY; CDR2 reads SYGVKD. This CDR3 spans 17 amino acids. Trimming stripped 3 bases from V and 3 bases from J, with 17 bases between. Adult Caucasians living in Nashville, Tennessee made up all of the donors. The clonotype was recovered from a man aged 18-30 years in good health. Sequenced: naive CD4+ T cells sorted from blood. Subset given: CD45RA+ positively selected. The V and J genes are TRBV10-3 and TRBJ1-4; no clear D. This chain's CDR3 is CAISDYDTLGSNEKLFF. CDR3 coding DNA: TGTGCCATCAGTGATTACGACACCCTGGGGTCTAATGAAAAACTGTTTTTT.